Sequencing of this TCR beta chain was carried out in a study of human T cells and chemical hapten exposure. Trimming took 2 bases from V and 2 from J; bases not matched to a gene: 1. CDR3 length equals 14 residues. The germline V gene encodes CDR1 MNHEY and CDR2 SVGAGI. Described time point: patch test 1, 2 weeks after DPC sensitization. Described treatment: therapeutic diphenylcyclopropenone sensitization with weekly scalp DPC. TCRdb reprocessed the RACE reads via MiXCR and lists one record per CDR3 protein. The data show 350,000 or so distinct CDR3 sequences, 5.5% to 8% seen once. The source is a woman in her late teens or twenties with alopecia areata. Some clones in this sample may be carry-over from other donors' samples. Sequences were derived from whole blood, sampled in connection with sensitization to the hapten diphenylcyclopropenone (DPC). This chain uses TRBV6-5 with TRBJ2-3, with 7 bases lining up with TRBD2. The CDR3 region is CASSYRGVTDTQYF. The CDR3 DNA follows: TGTGCCAGCAGTTACCGGGGGGTCACAGATACGCAGTATTTT.